This record looks at one T cell receptor beta chain sequence and its context. The J segment lost 3 bases and the V segment lost 2 bases, leaving 16 bases of the junction unmatched. Germline CDR1 is GTSNPN and CDR2 is SVGIG (reference sequence). CDR3 size: 19 residues. Assay used: immunoSEQ multiplex PCR; TCRdb lists only in-frame clones, some missing. The table has more than 95,000 clones, 70% to 90% seen once. The sample originates from a study of cytomegalovirus exposure and HLA in healthy donors. The source of this sequence is a woman aged 18-35 years in good health and CMV-seronegative. V is TRBV30 and J is TRBJ2-1, with 10 bases lining up with TRBD1. Source material: PBMCs. This CDR3 is CAWSHRHRGGTGDYNEQFF. Written as DNA, the CDR3 is TGTGCCTGGAGTCATAGGCATCGAGGAGGGACAGGGGACTACAATGAGCAGTTCTTC.